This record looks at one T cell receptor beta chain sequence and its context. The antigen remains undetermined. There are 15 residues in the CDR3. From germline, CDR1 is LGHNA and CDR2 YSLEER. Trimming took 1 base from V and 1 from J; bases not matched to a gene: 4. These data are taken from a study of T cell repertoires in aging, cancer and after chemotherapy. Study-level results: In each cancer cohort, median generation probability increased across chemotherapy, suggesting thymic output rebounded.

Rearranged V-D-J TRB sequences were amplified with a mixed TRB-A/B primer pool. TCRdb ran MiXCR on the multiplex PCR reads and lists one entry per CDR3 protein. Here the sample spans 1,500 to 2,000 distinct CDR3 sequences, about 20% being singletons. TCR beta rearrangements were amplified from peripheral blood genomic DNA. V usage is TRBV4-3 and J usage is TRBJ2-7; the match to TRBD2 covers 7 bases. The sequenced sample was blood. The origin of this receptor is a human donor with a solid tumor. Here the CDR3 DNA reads TGCGCCAGCAGCCAAGCGGTGGGAGGGTCCTACGAGCAGTACTTC. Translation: CASSQAVGGSYEQYF.